This TCR beta chain was captured by sequencing in a study of beta chain features in type 1 diabetes. Central memory, naive, regulatory and stem cell-like memory CD4+ cells were sorted by CD45RO/CCR7/CD25/CD127/CD95/CD27. There are a few counts of this clone. Its antigen remains unidentified. The length of the CDR3 is 15 residues. Germline V gives CDR1 LNHNV, CDR2 YYDKDF (reference sequence). Unmatched junction bases numbered 6, after V lost 0 bases and J lost 10 bases. Notes on the study in general: Patients with type 1 diabetes carried fewer insertions and had more deletions at their VDJ junctions.

cDNA synthesis used the whole RNA isolate, giving expressed TCRB sequences. The assay was immunoSEQ multiplex PCR, and TCRdb's table has in-frame clones only and misses some. The sample holds 120,000 to 150,000 clones; roughly 10% are singletons and the top ten take 0.5% to 0.65%. This clonotype was sampled from a woman in her forties in good health. The chain carries TRBV15 and TRBJ1-5; 10 bases fit TRBD1. Source material: central memory CD4+ T cells from blood. CDR3 loop: CATSREGQGRAPQHF. The CDR3 DNA is TGTGCCACCAGCAGAGAGGGACAGGGGAGGGCCCCCCAGCATTTT.